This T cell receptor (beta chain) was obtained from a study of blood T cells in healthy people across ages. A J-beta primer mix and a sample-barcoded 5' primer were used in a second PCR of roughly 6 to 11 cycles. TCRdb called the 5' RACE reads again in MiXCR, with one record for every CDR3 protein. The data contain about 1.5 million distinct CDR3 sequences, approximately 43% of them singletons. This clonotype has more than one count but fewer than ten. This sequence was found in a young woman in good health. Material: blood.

CDR3 amino acids: CSARGGHLNTEAFF. CDR3 in DNA: TGCAGTGCTAGAGGGGGACATCTGAACACTGAAGCTTTCTTT. This chain joins TRBV20-1 and TRBJ1-1; D may be TRBD1 (6 bases). CDR3 length equals 14 residues. Germline loops: CDR1 DFQATT, CDR2 SNEGSKA (reference sequence). Trimming removed 1 base from V and 0 bases from J, with 9 bases in between.